The rows below give T cell receptor beta chains drawn from one sample of a study of cytomegalovirus exposure and HLA in healthy donors. Profiling relied on immunoSEQ multiplex PCR, and the TCRdb table lists in-frame clones only, not all of them. The data show roughly 160,000 clones, around 84% seen once. Sequenced input: PBMCs. Receptors originate from a man between 25 and 39 years old in good health and CMV-seropositive. Each CDR3 is given with its conserved first and last residue.

V,CDR3
TRBV27,CASRPGLAGGGTYNEQFF
TRBV5-4,CASSPGTQETQYF
TRBV9,CASSVARGGTSGFRSGANVLTF
TRBV6-5,CASRLLAGGPHEQFF
TRBV7-2,CASSPQSPGETQYF
TRBV28,CASSLGLAELYEQYF
TRBV5-4,CASSLEGRTGNEQFF
TRBV6-5,CASTSGVSGTQHF
TRBV18,CASSPVTGTVPRPQHF
TRBV10-1,CASSEGIWDYWKNEQFF
TRBV7-2,CASSPGDRGSQETQYF
TRBV29-1,CSVDKDRGDGYTF
TRBV10-1,CASSGGLAGIYNEQFF
TRBV5-5,CASSSGQTYGYTF
TRBV27,CASSLIGARGQANYGYTF
TRBV4-2,CASSQVASGRASDTQYF
TRBV11-3,CASSLRVPYEQYF
TRBV7-9,CSSSLGGGEANYGYTF
TRBV11-3,CASSLSLAGGGAKNIQYF
TRBV4-1,CASSQDGVAGATDTQYF
TRBV5-8,CAYTRRDLNTEAFF
TRBV10-3,CAIKGSGRGTYNEQFF
TRBV4-2,CASSQEPGGSNSPLHF
TRBV5-5,CASSPRATWSSYNEQFF
TRBV6-5,CASSPAWGDHGYTF
TRBV9,CASSIQGTVGNTIYF
TRBV18,CASSDSGGTEAFF
TRBV5-6,CASSLTSAGTEAFF
TRBV25-1,CASSKGASGVTDTQYF
TRBV10-3,CAISEGLARDEQFF
TRBV27,CASSFRSGGAGVSSEQFF
TRBV7-9,CASSYRVGDQETQYF
TRBV2,CASSRNTEAFF
TRBV4-3,CASSQSRWAWETQYF
TRBV30,CAWFVSGNEQFF
TRBV13,CASSSRGDFYGYTF
TRBV28,CASSPLPGFYGYTF
TRBV5-1,CASSLEGSNQPQHF
TRBV9,CASSGGSSGGFSTDTQYF
TRBV11-3,CASSAGASGETQYF